Below are 3 T cell receptor beta chains sequenced from a single sample in a study of cytomegalovirus exposure and HLA in healthy donors. PCR involved 60 Vbeta and 13 Jbeta primers. The protocol was immunoSEQ multiplex PCR, while the TCRdb copy is restricted to in-frame clones and leaves out a portion. Here the sample spans 110,000 to 150,000 clones, roughly 80% being singletons. The sample was PBMCs. All receptors come from a woman aged 40 to 55 in good health and CMV-seropositive.

DNA of the CDR3: TGTGCCAGCAGCTCGACAGGGGTAAGGAACGAGCAGTACTTC. The encoded protein is CASSSTGVRNEQYF. The V call is TRBV11-2, the J call TRBJ2-7; 8 bases fit TRBD1. Trimming took 4 bases from V and 5 from J; bases not matched to a gene: 7. The CDR3 runs 14 residues. Germline CDR1 reads SGHAT; CDR2 reads FQNNGV.

The chain carries TRBV4-3 and TRBJ2-2, with D maybe TRBD1 (6 bases). The V gene lost 1 base and the J gene lost 2 bases, with 8 bases spanning the gap. The V gene's germline CDR1 is LGHNA and CDR2 YSLEER. The length of the CDR3 is 15 residues. CDR3 amino acids: CASSQGTANTGELFF. In DNA, the CDR3 is TGCGCCAGCAGCCAAGGGACAGCCAACACCGGGGAGCTGTTTTTT.

This chain's CDR3 is CASSPRGSGEKLFF. The CDR3 DNA reads TGTGCCAGCTCACCGCGAGGGTCAGGTGAAAAACTGTTTTTT. The V gene is TRBV18, the J gene TRBJ1-4; no clear D gene. This CDR3 has 14 amino acids. V lost 3 bases to trimming and J lost 7 bases, with 12 bases between them. Germline V lookup: CDR1 KGHSH, CDR2 LQKENI.